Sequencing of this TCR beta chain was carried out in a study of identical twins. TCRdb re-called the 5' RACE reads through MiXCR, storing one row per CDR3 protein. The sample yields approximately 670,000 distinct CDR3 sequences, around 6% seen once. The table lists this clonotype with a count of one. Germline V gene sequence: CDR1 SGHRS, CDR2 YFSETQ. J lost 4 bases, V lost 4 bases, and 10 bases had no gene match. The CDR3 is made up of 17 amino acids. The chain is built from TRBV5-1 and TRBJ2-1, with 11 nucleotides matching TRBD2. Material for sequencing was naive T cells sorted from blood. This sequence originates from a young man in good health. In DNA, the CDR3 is TGCGCCAGCAGCCAACACGAAGGGACTAGCGGTTACAATGAGCAGTTCTTC. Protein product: CASSQHEGTSGYNEQFF.